This is a list of T cell receptor beta chains from one sample in a study of T-cell reconstitution after alpha-beta-depleted transplantation in children. TCRdb re-derived calls from the PCR reads in MiXCR, one entry per CDR3 protein. The table lists a few hundred thousand distinct CDR3 sequences, roughly 6.6% of them singletons. The material sequenced was PBMCs, taken before TCRalphabeta/CD19-depleted stem cell transplant. The receptors come from a boy between 2 and 10 years old with acute lymphoblastic leukemia, due to receive a stem cell transplant. Both conserved end residues are part of each CDR3. A D gene is named only where the DNA matches it firmly. Clone size is given for some rows only: seen once, a few or many times, or a class if the clone is expanded.

j_call	d_call	v_call	clone_size	cdr3_nt	cdr3_aa
TRBJ2-3	TRBD1	TRBV6-1	many	TGTGCCAGCAGTCGAACAGGGGAGGATACGCAGTATTTT	CASSRTGEDTQYF
TRBJ2-5	.	TRBV7-2	many	TGTGCCAGCAGCCTGAGAAGAGCCGGGACCCAAGAGACCCAGTACTTC	CASSLRRAGTQETQYF
TRBJ2-2	.	TRBV7-9	many	TGTGCCAGCAGCTTAATACTGCAGAACACCGGGGAGCTGTTTTTT	CASSLILQNTGELFF
TRBJ2-7	TRBD2	TRBV3-1	.	TGTGCCAGCAGCCAAGGGTTCGGGAGGGCCTCCTACGAGCAGTACTTC	CASSQGFGRASYEQYF
TRBJ2-7	TRBD2	TRBV6-5	many	TGTGCCAGCAGTTACTGGGGACTAGTCGGGCCCTCGAGCTCCTACGAGCAGTACTTC	CASSYWGLVGPSSSYEQYF
TRBJ1-4	.	TRBV7-2	.	TGTGCCAGCAGCTTTCCAGGGCGGAATGAAAAACTGTTTTTT	CASSFPGRNEKLFF
TRBJ2-2	TRBD1	TRBV9	many	TGTGCCAGCAGCCCGACAGGGGTGGGCACCGGGGAGCTGTTTTTT	CASSPTGVGTGELFF
TRBJ2-2	.	TRBV27	many	TGTGCCAGCAGTACCCACACCGGGGAGCTGTTTTTT	CASSTHTGELFF
TRBJ2-7	.	TRBV7-2	.	TGTGCCAGCAGCTTAGCGACAGATGCCGGCTACGAGCAGTACTTC	CASSLATDAGYEQYF
TRBJ2-5	.	TRBV13	few	TGTGCCAGCAGGAAAGCCGGGACTTCGAGGACCCAGTACTTC	CASRKAGTSRTQYF
TRBJ1-4	.	TRBV28	many	TGTGCCAGCAGTTTGGGGCGGGGCAGTAGAGTTGAAAAACTGTTTTTT	CASSLGRGSRVEKLFF
TRBJ2-2	.	TRBV4-3	few	TGCGCCAGCAGCCGGAGGGCCGGGGAGCTGTTTTTT	CASSRRAGELFF
TRBJ2-1	.	TRBV7-8	many	TGTGCCAGCAGCTTAGGCGCCAGGGTGGATGAGCAGTTCTTC	CASSLGARVDEQFF
TRBJ2-1	.	TRBV7-9	few	TGTGCCAGCAGCTTAGCCGTCAAACAGTCCCAGTTCTTC	CASSLAVKQSQFF
TRBJ1-5	.	TRBV10-3	many	TGTGCCATCAGTGAGTCATTTTCGGGTGTGGGCAATCAGCCCCAGCATTTT	CAISESFSGVGNQPQHF
TRBJ1-5	.	TRBV12-3/TRBV12-4	many	TGTGCCAGCAGTTCTCGAGGGATGAGGGAGCCCCAGCATTTT	CASSSRGMREPQHF
TRBJ2-1	TRBD2	TRBV13	.	TGTGCCAGCAGCCCGGACCCAGCGGGGCTCAATGAGCAGTTCTTC	CASSPDPAGLNEQFF
TRBJ1-5	TRBD1	TRBV24-1	many	TGTGCCACCAGTGGCGGGACAGGGGGTCTGTGGGATCAGCCCCAGCATTTT	CATSGGTGGLWDQPQHF
TRBJ2-5	.	TRBV19	.	TGTGCCAGTAGTTCGTTCGTGGGGGCCTCGGAGACCCAGTACTTC	CASSSFVGASETQYF
TRBJ2-7	TRBD2	TRBV29-1	few	TGCAGCGTTGAAGAGCGGGAGCCCTCCTACGAGCAGTACTTC	CSVEEREPSYEQYF
TRBJ1-6	.	TRBV20-1	many	TGCAGTGCCACCCGGGGCGTCTATAATTCACCCCTCCACTTT	CSATRGVYNSPLHF
TRBJ2-7	TRBD2	TRBV12-3/TRBV12-4	.	TGTGCCAGCAGTGTAGCGGGCTCCTCCTACGAGCAGTACTTC	CASSVAGSSYEQYF
TRBJ2-7	.	TRBV27	.	TGTGCCAGCAGCCGATCCCGGGCCGGCGAGCAGTACTTC	CASSRSRAGEQYF
TRBJ2-1	.	TRBV6-1	many	TGTGCCAGCACGAAGAGCTCCTACAATGAGCAGTTCTTC	CASTKSSYNEQFF
TRBJ2-2	TRBD2	TRBV9	many	TGTGCCAGCAGCTCAACGACCTGGAGTAGCGGGAGTGTGAACACCGGGGAGCTGTTTTTT	CASSSTTWSSGSVNTGELFF
TRBJ2-3	.	TRBV20-1	many	TGCAGTCCATTTGATGGAAATACGCAGTATTTT	CSPFDGNTQYF
TRBJ2-2	.	TRBV7-2	many	TGTGCCAGCAGCTTTACCAGATTCCCCGGGGAGCTGTTTTTT	CASSFTRFPGELFF
TRBJ2-5	TRBD1	TRBV29-1	many	TGCAGCGTGGACACAGGGGACGAAGAGACCCAGTACTTC	CSVDTGDEETQYF
TRBJ2-5	TRBD2	TRBV12-3/TRBV12-4	few	TGTGCCAGCACTTACCGCCCGTGGGGACTAGCGGGCCACTACCAAGAGACCCAGTACTTC	CASTYRPWGLAGHYQETQYF
TRBJ1-5	TRBD1	TRBV4-3	many	TGCGCCAGCAGCCAAGTGCAGGGGGTCCAGCCCCAGCATTTT	CASSQVQGVQPQHF
TRBJ2-1	.	TRBV3-1	many	TGTGCCAGCAGCCTCACACTAGTTTTCAATGAGCAGTTCTTC	CASSLTLVFNEQFF
TRBJ2-7	.	TRBV7-9	few	TGTGCCAGCCGAGCAGGCCAGAGCAAGCACGAGCAGTACTTC	CASRAGQSKHEQYF
TRBJ1-5	TRBD1	TRBV7-2	many	TGTGCCAGCAGCCCGGACAGGGCAGGGCAGCCCCAGCATTTT	CASSPDRAGQPQHF
TRBJ2-7	TRBD1	TRBV6-5	.	TGTGCCAGCAGTTCTTCACAGGGGATCTACGAGCAGTACTTC	CASSSSQGIYEQYF
TRBJ2-7	.	TRBV28	many	TGTGCCAGCAGTCTCGGTCTGAGGTACGAGCAGTACTTC	CASSLGLRYEQYF
TRBJ2-1	.	TRBV5-1	many	TGCGCCAGCAGATTGGGGAGTCGGGGGCTCCCATACAATGAGCAGTTCTTC	CASRLGSRGLPYNEQFF
TRBJ2-5	TRBD2	TRBV9	few	TGTGCCAGCAGCCCCCTCGGGCGGGGGGGCGTGGAGACCCAGTACTTC	CASSPLGRGGVETQYF
TRBJ2-7	TRBD2	TRBV20-1	.	TGCAGTGCCGCGGGGACTAGCGGGGGGGCACTCTACGAGCAGTACTTC	CSAAGTSGGALYEQYF
TRBJ1-1	.	TRBV11-2	many	TGTGCCAGCAGCCTAAAAACAGGGAACACTGAAGCTTTCTTT	CASSLKTGNTEAFF
TRBJ1-1	.	TRBV3-1	many	TGTGCCAGCAGCCAAGATCGACAGGACAGGAACACTGAAGCTTTCTTT	CASSQDRQDRNTEAFF
TRBJ2-1	.	TRBV12-3/TRBV12-4	many	TGTGCCAGCACATCCGCCTATTTAGAAAAGTTCTTC	CASTSAYLEKFF
TRBJ2-1	.	TRBV3-1	many	TGTGCCAGCAGCCTCCGGACAGCGAGCAATGAGCAGTTCTTC	CASSLRTASNEQFF
TRBJ2-5	.	TRBV7-2	.	TGTGCCAGCAGCTTAGCCCCCCCGGGACAACAACAAGAGACCCAGTACTTC	CASSLAPPGQQQETQYF
TRBJ2-5	.	TRBV28	few	TGTGCCAGCAGTTTAGACAGCCAAGAGACCCAGTACTTC	CASSLDSQETQYF
TRBJ1-2	.	TRBV15	many	TGTGCCACCAGCAGAGACAGGAGTAATGGCTACACCTTC	CATSRDRSNGYTF
TRBJ2-1	TRBD2	TRBV29-1	many	TGCAGCGTTGCGGGACTAGCGGGAGTAAGGTCCTACAATGAGCAGTTCTTC	CSVAGLAGVRSYNEQFF
TRBJ1-2	.	TRBV18	few	TGTGCCAGCTCACCACTGGGACAAAAAGCGGAATATGGCTACACCTTC	CASSPLGQKAEYGYTF
TRBJ2-3	.	TRBV2	few	TGTGCCAGCAGTTGGAAAGATACGCAGTATTTT	CASSWKDTQYF
TRBJ2-6	TRBD2	TRBV7-2	.	TGTGCCAGCAGCGGCCGGGAGGCCAGCTCTGGGGCCAACGTCCTGACTTTC	CASSGREASSGANVLTF
TRBJ2-5	TRBD2	TRBV20-1	few	TGCAGTGCTAAAAGAGCGGGGCTCCAAGAGACCCAGTACTTC	CSAKRAGLQETQYF
TRBJ1-1	.	TRBV4-3	.	TGCGCCAGCAGCCAAGAGCTGGACACTGAAGCTTTCTTT	CASSQELDTEAFF